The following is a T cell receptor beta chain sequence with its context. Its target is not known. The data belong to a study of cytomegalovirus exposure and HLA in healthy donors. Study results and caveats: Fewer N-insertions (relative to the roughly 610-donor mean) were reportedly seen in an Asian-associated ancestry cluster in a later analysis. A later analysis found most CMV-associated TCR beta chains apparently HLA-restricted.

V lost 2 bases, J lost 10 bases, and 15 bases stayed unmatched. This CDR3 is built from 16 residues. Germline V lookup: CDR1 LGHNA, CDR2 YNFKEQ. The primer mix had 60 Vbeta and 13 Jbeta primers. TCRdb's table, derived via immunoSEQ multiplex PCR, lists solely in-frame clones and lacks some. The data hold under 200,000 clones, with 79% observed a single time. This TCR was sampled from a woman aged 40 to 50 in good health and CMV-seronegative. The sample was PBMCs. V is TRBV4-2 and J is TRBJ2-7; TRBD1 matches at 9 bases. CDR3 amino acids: CASSQSFSGTGSGQYF. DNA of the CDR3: TGTGCCAGCAGCCAAAGTTTTTCGGGGACAGGGTCGGGACAGTACTTC.